This TCR beta chain was recovered during a study of blood T cell repertoires in COVID-19. Study at large: T cells, B-cell-depleted T cells, or PBMCs supplied cDNA or gDNA.

The CDR3 has 14 amino acids. Trimming shortened V by 3 bases and J by 6 bases, and 12 bases separated the two germline ends. CDR1 and CDR2 from the germline V gene are SGHRS and YFSETQ. Original processing methods: Amplification of reference gene primers was used by the study to estimate nucleated cell counts. The repertoire was sequenced with immunoSEQ multiplex PCR; TCRdb's copy has only in-frame clones and lacks some. The DNA was the basis for D and trimming; V, J and clone size are from that table. Among about 130,000 clones, around 83% were seen once, and the ten largest hold around 11%. The TCR was taken from a man aged 55 to 70 with acute or convalescent COVID-19. The sample was peripheral blood. The chain combines TRBV5-1 with TRBJ2-2, with a possible D match to TRBD2 (6 bases). The CDR3 nucleotides read TGCGCCAGCAGCTCCGGGATAGCGGCCGGGGAGCTGTTTTTT. Protein product: CASSSGIAAGELFF.